Here is one T cell receptor beta chain with its context. Original data processing: Scientists estimated how many nucleated cells there were by amplifying reference gene primers. Sequenced by immunoSEQ multiplex PCR; TCRdb stores in-frame clones only, minus some. V, J and clone size are taken as reported in that table, and D and trimming were inferred from the DNA itself. Here the sample spans about 250,000 clones, less than 90% being singletons. These data belong to a study of blood T cell repertoires in COVID-19. As for the study in general: Whether acute or convalescent, the COVID-19 samples came from the United States, Italy and Spain.

The V and J ends lost 6 bases and 0 bases respectively, with 11 bases between them. Germline V CDR1 and CDR2: SNHLY, FYNNEI. The CDR3 is 14 amino acids. V and J are TRBV2 and TRBJ1-1; tentative D call: TRBD1 (6 bases). Sequencing was carried out using peripheral blood. This sequence was found in a woman in her thirties or forties who had recovered from COVID-19. The CDR3 reads CASRKQGLNTEAFF. In DNA form, the CDR3 reads TGTGCCAGCAGAAAACAGGGCCTGAACACTGAAGCTTTCTTT.